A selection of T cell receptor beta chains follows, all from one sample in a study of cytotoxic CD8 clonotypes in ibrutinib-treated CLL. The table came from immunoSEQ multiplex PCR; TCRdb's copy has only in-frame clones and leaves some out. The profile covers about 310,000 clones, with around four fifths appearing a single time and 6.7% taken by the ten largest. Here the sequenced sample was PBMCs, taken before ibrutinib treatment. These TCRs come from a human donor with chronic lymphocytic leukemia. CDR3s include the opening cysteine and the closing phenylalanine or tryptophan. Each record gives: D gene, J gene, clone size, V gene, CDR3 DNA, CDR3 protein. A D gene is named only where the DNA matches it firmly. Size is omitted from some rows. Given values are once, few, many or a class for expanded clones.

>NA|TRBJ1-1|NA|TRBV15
TGTGCCACCAGCAGAGAGGGGTGGACTGAAGCTTTCTTT
CATSREGWTEAFF
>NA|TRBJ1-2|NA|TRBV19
TGTGCCAGTAGCCCTATGGGGGGAGGCGCCAACTATGGCTACACCTTC
CASSPMGGGANYGYTF
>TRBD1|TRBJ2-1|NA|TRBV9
TGTGCCAGCAGCGTTGGACAGGGGATGTACAATGAGCAGTTCTTC
CASSVGQGMYNEQFF
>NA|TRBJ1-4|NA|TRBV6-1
TGTGCCAGCAGTGAGATCCTTACTGCAACTAATGAAAAACTGTTTTTT
CASSEILTATNEKLFF
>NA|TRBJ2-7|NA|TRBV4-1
TGCGCCAGCAGCCAAGGGCAAAGGGGAACCTACGAGCAGTACTTC
CASSQGQRGTYEQYF
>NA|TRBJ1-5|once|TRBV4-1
TGCGCCAGCAGCCAAGGTTTTGGGAATCAGCCCCAGCATTTT
CASSQGFGNQPQHF
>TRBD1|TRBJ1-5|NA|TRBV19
TGTGCCAGTAGCAATTGGGACAGGGGGTTCAGGCAGCCCCAGCATTTT
CASSNWDRGFRQPQHF
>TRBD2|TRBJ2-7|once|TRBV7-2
TGTGCCAGCAGCTTAGTGTGGACTAGTAGGGAGCAGTACTTC
CASSLVWTSREQYF
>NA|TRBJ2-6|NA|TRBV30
TGTGCCTGGAAACAGGGAGCCATGTCTGGGGCCAACGTCCTGACTTTC
CAWKQGAMSGANVLTF
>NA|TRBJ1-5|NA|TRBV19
TGTGCCAGTAGTGCGACCGGGACACATAGCAATCAGCCCCAGCATTTT
CASSATGTHSNQPQHF
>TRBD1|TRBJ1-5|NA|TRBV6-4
TGTGCCAGCAGTGGGGACAGACATCAGCCCCAGCATTTT
CASSGDRHQPQHF
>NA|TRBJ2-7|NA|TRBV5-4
TGTGCCAGCAGCTTTTTTTCAGGGGCCGAGCAGTACTTC
CASSFFSGAEQYF
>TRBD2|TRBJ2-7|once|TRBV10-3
TGTGCCATCAGTGATGGGAGGGCGGGAGGCAGAACTACCTACGAGCAGTACTTC
CAISDGRAGGRTTYEQYF
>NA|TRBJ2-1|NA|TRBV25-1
TGTGCCAGCAGTGAAGGCTGGGGTCCCTACAATGAGCAGTTCTTC
CASSEGWGPYNEQFF
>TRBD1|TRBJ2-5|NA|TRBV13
TGTGCCAGCAGCCCCTACAGGGGGCGCGAGACCCAGTACTTC
CASSPYRGRETQYF
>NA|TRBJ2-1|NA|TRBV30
TGTGCCTGGAGTGGGCTCGGGGCCTCTTACAATGAGCAGTTCTTC
CAWSGLGASYNEQFF
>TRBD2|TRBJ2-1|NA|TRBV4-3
TGCGCCAGCAGCGGAACTAGCGGGATGAGGTACAATGAGCAGTTCTTC
CASSGTSGMRYNEQFF